This TCR beta chain is from a study of PD-L1 blockade in urothelial cancer. Across the whole study: In the mid-2010s, patients got going on atezolizumab, taking 1,200 mg intravenously every 3 weeks. Before enrollment, 0 to 3 chemotherapy regimens had been given to patients.

The sample's time point: pretreatment peripheral blood. A spike-in of synthetic TCR analog templates was added to each PCR. Data came from immunoSEQ multiplex PCR; TCRdb stores just in-frame clones and leaves some out. The profile shows some 40,000 clones, around four fifths of them singletons. V shed 3 bases and J 8 bases; nucleotides not matched to a gene: 8. This CDR3 contains 14 residues. Germline V gene sequence: CDR1 LNHDA, CDR2 SQIVND (reference sequence). The chain employs TRBV19 and TRBJ1-2; 8 nucleotides line up with TRBD1. The material sequenced was PBMCs, taken around atezolizumab (anti-PD-L1) treatment. The source is a man aged 80 or over with urothelial cancer. CDR3 protein: CASSILDRDGGYTF. In DNA, the CDR3 is TGTGCCAGTAGTATCCTGGACAGGGACGGCGGCTACACCTTC. The full variable domain, with the rest looked up from reference TRBV19 and TRBJ1-2, is DGGITQSPKYLFRKEGQNVTLSCEQNLNHDAMYWYRQDPGQGLRLIYYSQIVNDFQKGDIAEGYSVSREKKESFPLTVTSAQKNPTAFYLCASSILDRDGGYTFGSGTRLTVV.